The 26 T cell receptor beta chains in this list originate from one sample, sequenced in a study of blood T cell repertoires in COVID-19. The method was immunoSEQ multiplex PCR; TCRdb's version includes in-frame clones alone and lacks a portion of them. The table shows some 41,000 clones, with 90% occurring only once. Material for sequencing was peripheral blood. Every receptor here comes from a human donor in a cohort sampled during active COVID-19.

The chain is built from TRBV5-1 and TRBJ2-1; possible D gene TRBD2, 5 bases. Germline V gene data show CDR1 as SGHRS and CDR2 as YFSETQ. V gave up 4 bases and J gave up 9 bases, with 11 bases separating them. This CDR3 is 12 amino acids long. The DNA of the CDR3 is TGCGCCAGCAGCCCTACAGCGGCTGAGCAGTTCTTC. Its protein is CASSPTAAEQFF.

The rearrangement joins TRBV2 to TRBJ2-3, with D possibly matching TRBD2 (5 bases). The germline V and J ends were trimmed by 4 bases and 6 bases, with 8 bases remaining between them. Looked up from germline, CDR1 is SNHLY and CDR2 is FYNNEI. There are 12 residues in the CDR3. The CDR3 reads CASSGGLDTQYF. The CDR3 DNA follows: TGTGCCAGCAGTGGAGGACTGGATACGCAGTATTTT.

In its sample, this clone was seen once. V usage is TRBV27 and J usage is TRBJ2-7; TRBD1 agrees at 9 bases. V lost 5 bases, J lost 3 bases, and 14 bases stayed unmatched. The CDR3 is 17 residues long. Germline CDR1 MNHEY, CDR2 SMNVEV (reference sequence). CDR3 in amino acids: CASSPSRDRDRLYEQYF. The CDR3 region has the DNA TGTGCCAGCAGTCCGTCCCGGGACAGGGACCGGCTCTACGAGCAGTACTTC.

The J gene is TRBJ1-4, the V gene TRBV4-1; D is unclear. Trimming stripped 3 bases from V and 5 bases from J, with 13 bases between. The CDR3 sequence is 15 residues long. In germline, CDR1 is MGHRA, CDR2 YSYEKL. Written as DNA, the CDR3 is TGCGCCAGCAGCCAGGGCGGGCTTGAAAATGAAAAACTGTTTTTT. It specifies CASSQGGLENEKLFF.

V is TRBV12-3 or TRBV12-4 and J is TRBJ2-1; weak D call: TRBD2 (5 bases). The CDR3 runs to 12 residues. Trimming took off 4 bases at V and 6 bases at J, with 7 bases between the two ends. This CDR3 reads CASSSRGNEQFF. CDR3 DNA sequence: TGTGCCAGCAGTTCTCGGGGCAATGAGCAGTTCTTC.

V is TRBV10-1 and J is TRBJ1-2; 8 bases agree with TRBD1. The germline CDR1 and CDR2 sequences are WNHNN and SYGVQD (reference sequence). J lost 1 base, V lost 10 bases, and 8 bases had no gene match. The length of the CDR3 is 14 residues. The CDR3 DNA is TGCGCCAATCCAACAGGGGGAGTTAACTATGGCTACACCTTC. Amino acid sequence: CANPTGGVNYGYTF.

The genes are TRBV28 and TRBJ2-7, with a possible D match to TRBD1 (6 bases). The germline V and J ends were trimmed by 8 bases and 4 bases, with 15 bases remaining between them. CDR1 and CDR2 from the germline V gene are MDHEN and SYDVKM. CDR3 size: 13 residues. The CDR3 loop is CASGRQVTYEQYF. The CDR3 DNA is TGTGCCAGCGGTCGACAGGTCACATACGAGCAGTACTTC.

The genes are TRBV4-1 and TRBJ2-1, with D perhaps matching TRBD2 (7 bases). Trimming left V 0 bases short and J 6 bases short, with 18 bases between. The CDR3 loop spans 17 amino acids. In germline, CDR1 is MGHRA, CDR2 YSYEKL. CDR3 nucleotides: TGCGCCAGCAGCCAAGAGGTCGGGGGGCGAGGTGGCAATGAGCAGTTCTTC. It translates to CASSQEVGGRGGNEQFF.

The rearrangement uses TRBV30 and TRBJ2-1; 8 bases match TRBD2. Looked up from germline, CDR1 is GTSNPN and CDR2 is SVGIG (reference sequence). J gave up 3 bases and V 0 bases, and 13 bases lay outside the gene matches. The CDR3 has 18 amino acids. The CDR3 loop is CAWSVLGEASGFYNEQFF. The CDR3 nucleotides are TGTGCCTGGAGTGTATTAGGCGAGGCTAGCGGGTTCTACAATGAGCAGTTCTTC.

This clone has only one observation. The chain uses TRBV7-9 and TRBJ1-2; D gene uncertain. Germline V gives CDR1 SEHNR, CDR2 FQNEAQ (reference sequence). V was trimmed by 4 bases and J by 0 bases, leaving 9 bases between them. The CDR3 consists of 14 residues. The DNA of the CDR3 is TGTGCCAGCAGCTACGACACGGCTAACTATGGCTACACCTTC. It yields the protein CASSYDTANYGYTF.

The chain employs TRBV24-1 and TRBJ2-2; TRBD1 matches 7 bases. The V and J ends lost 3 bases and 4 bases, in that order; junction bases with no gene match: 16. This CDR3 region has 19 residues. The germline V gene encodes CDR1 KGHDR and CDR2 SFDVKD. CDR3 sequence (DNA): TGTGCCACCAGTGATCCTACTGGGACAGTCTTTGGAAGCACCGGGGAGCTGTTTTTT. It translates to CATSDPTGTVFGSTGELFF.

This chain uses TRBV19 with TRBJ2-3; TRBD2 matches 14 bases. With 7 bases clipped from V and 5 bases from J, the junction kept 8 bases outside the gene matches. Per the germline V gene, CDR1 is LNHDA and CDR2 is SQIVND (reference sequence). This CDR3 contains 16 residues. The CDR3 region is CASTSPGLAGGDTQYF. CDR3 in DNA: TGTGCCAGTACCTCCCCAGGACTAGCGGGGGGAGATACGCAGTATTTT.

The chain carries TRBV4-3 and TRBJ2-7, with a weak D call TRBD2 (6 bases). Trimming cost V 0 bases and J 3 bases, with 9 bases left between them. The CDR3 consists of 14 residues. Germline CDR1 reads LGHNA; CDR2 reads YSLEER. The CDR3 DNA sequence: TGCGCCAGCAGCCAAGATCGGGGGAACTACGAGCAGTACTTC. This codes for CASSQDRGNYEQYF.

In DNA form, the CDR3 reads TGCGCCAGCAGCCAAGAGCGGGATGGCTGGGAGACCCAGTACTTC. Protein: CASSQERDGWETQYF. V usage is TRBV4-3 and J usage is TRBJ2-5, with a possible D match to TRBD2 (6 bases). Germline assignment: CDR1 LGHNA and CDR2 YSLEER. The CDR3 contains 15 residues. Deletions cut 0 bases from V and 5 bases from J, with 13 bases between.

This clone was detected a few times. The chain is built from TRBV5-6 and TRBJ1-5; D unresolved. Trimming removed 1 base at V and 2 bases at J, with 10 bases between. The CDR3 spans 15 residues. CDR1 SGHDT and CDR2 YYEEEE come from the germline V gene. CDR3: CASSLRYSGNQPQHF. As DNA, the CDR3 is TGTGCCAGCAGCTTGCGATACTCGGGCAATCAGCCCCAGCATTTT.

The V call is TRBV11-3, the J call TRBJ2-1, with no clear D. Trimming took 5 bases from V and 6 from J, leaving 8 bases between them. Germline V lookup: CDR1 SGHNT, CDR2 YENEEA. This CDR3 has 12 residues. Here the CDR3 reads CASSQAGNEQFF. The CDR3 DNA follows: TGTGCCAGCAGCCAAGCCGGCAATGAGCAGTTCTTC.

This chain joins TRBV6-2 or TRBV6-3 and TRBJ1-5; 9 nucleotides agree with TRBD1. Germline V lookup: CDR1 MNHEY, CDR2 SVGEGT. V was pared by 5 bases and J by 2 bases, with 4 bases of the junction left unmatched. This CDR3 comprises 15 residues. CDR3 bases: TGTGCCAGCAGTCCACAGGGGGCTGGCAATCAGCCCCAGCATTTT. Its translation is CASSPQGAGNQPQHF.

The genes are TRBV5-6 and TRBJ1-1; D may be TRBD1 (5 bases). This CDR3 spans 17 amino acids. Germline V gives CDR1 SGHDT, CDR2 YYEEEE. Trimming cost V 6 bases and J 0 bases, with 21 bases left between them. CDR3 amino acids: CASIFGGTEGMNTEAFF. CDR3 coding DNA: TGTGCCAGCATCTTTGGGGGGACGGAGGGGATGAACACTGAAGCTTTCTTT.

This clone was detected only once. CDR3 amino acids: CASSQAGGPSYEQYF. The CDR3 coding sequence is TGTGCCAGCAGCCAAGCGGGAGGGCCTTCCTACGAGCAGTACTTC. The gene calls are TRBV3-1 (or the pseudogene TRBV3-2) and TRBJ2-7; TRBD2 aligns across 8 bases. Germline CDR1 is LGHDT and CDR2 is YNNKEL (reference sequence). The CDR3 totals 15 residues. Trimming took 1 base from V and 1 from J; bases not matched to a gene: 3.

This sequence joins TRBV6-6 and TRBJ1-5, with TRBD1 matching over 8 bases. Trimming cost V 6 bases and J 3 bases; bases outside gene matches: 10. The CDR3 runs to 16 residues. CDR1 and CDR2 from the germline V gene are MNHNY and SVGAGI (reference sequence). The chain's CDR3 is CASRQGTGEINQPQHF. The CDR3 nucleotides are TGTGCCAGCAGACAGGGGACAGGAGAAATCAATCAGCCCCAGCATTTT.

This sequence joins TRBV29-1 and TRBJ2-3; 10 bases align to TRBD1. The junction had 2 bases not matched to a gene; V was cut back by 7 bases and J by 1 base. Germline CDR1 is SQVTM and CDR2 is ANQGSEA. This CDR3 spans 13 amino acids. CDR3 amino acids: CSAGTGGTDTQYF. The DNA for the CDR3 is TGCAGCGCCGGGACAGGGGGCACAGATACGCAGTATTTT.

This clone was detected only a few times. This chain links TRBV5-1 with TRBJ2-3, with 9 bases identical to TRBD1. CDR3 length: 14 amino acids. Germline loops: CDR1 SGHRS, CDR2 YFSETQ. Unmatched junction bases numbered 2, after V lost 3 bases and J lost 3 bases. For the CDR3, the DNA is TGCGCCAGCAGCTCGGGACAGGGAACAGATACGCAGTATTTT. Translating it yields CASSSGQGTDTQYF.

V is TRBV2 and J is TRBJ2-3; 7 bases are shared with TRBD2. The CDR3 sequence is 14 residues long. The germline V gene has CDR1 SNHLY and CDR2 FYNNEI. After removal of 6 bases from V and 2 bases from J, the junction contained 5 bases not matched to a gene. The CDR3 loop is CASRAGTNTDTQYF. The CDR3 DNA reads as TGTGCCAGCAGGGCAGGGACTAACACAGATACGCAGTATTTT.

The chain joins TRBV7-2 to TRBJ2-3, with TRBD1 matching over 7 bases. Per the germline V gene, CDR1 is SGHTA and CDR2 is FQGNSA. The CDR3 loop spans 16 amino acids. The V and J ends lost 5 bases and 5 bases, in that order; junction bases with no gene match: 13. The chain's CDR3 is CASSTKGGARGDTQYF. The CDR3 nucleotides are TGTGCCAGCAGCACGAAAGGGGGCGCCCGGGGAGATACGCAGTATTTT.

This clone was recorded only once. J is TRBJ2-5 and V is TRBV28, with 10 bases aligning to TRBD1. The CDR3 sequence is 15 residues long. Germline CDR1 is MDHEN and CDR2 is SYDVKM. V gave up 3 bases and J gave up 4 bases; unmatched junction bases: 5. CDR3 sequence: CASSLGQGRGETQYF. The CDR3 nucleotides read TGTGCCAGCAGTTTGGGACAGGGGAGGGGAGAGACCCAGTACTTC.

This chain uses TRBV9 with TRBJ2-2; no firm D call. The CDR3 contains 15 residues. V was clipped by 0 bases and J by 3 bases, with 9 bases between them. Germline V gene data show CDR1 as SGDLS and CDR2 as YYNGEE. The CDR3 DNA sequence: TGTGCCAGCAGCGTAGATCCAGTATACACCGGGGAGCTGTTTTTT. This encodes CASSVDPVYTGELFF.